This TCR beta chain was sequenced for a study of lymphopenia after photon versus proton radiotherapy. Notes on the study in general: Survival link was tested only in deceased patients; proton benefit remains a possibility.

The data were produced by immunoSEQ multiplex PCR, yet TCRdb's version contains in-frame clones alone and is incomplete. The sample yields more than 45,000 clones, 92% seen once. Notes on this clone: Its cognate antigen is unknown.

Germline CDR1 reads LNHDA; CDR2 reads SQIVND (reference sequence). The CDR3 length is 15 residues. V was trimmed by 4 bases and J by 3 bases, leaving 12 bases between them. The gene calls are TRBV19 and TRBJ2-2; D perhaps matches TRBD2 (6 bases). The TCR sequence derives from a woman aged 40 to 50 with cholangiocarcinoma. The specimen was peripheral blood, collected from a patient treated with photon-based radiotherapy. CDR3: CASSNGGLDTGELFF. CDR3 DNA sequence: TGTGCCAGTAGTAATGGGGGGTTGGACACCGGGGAGCTGTTTTTT.